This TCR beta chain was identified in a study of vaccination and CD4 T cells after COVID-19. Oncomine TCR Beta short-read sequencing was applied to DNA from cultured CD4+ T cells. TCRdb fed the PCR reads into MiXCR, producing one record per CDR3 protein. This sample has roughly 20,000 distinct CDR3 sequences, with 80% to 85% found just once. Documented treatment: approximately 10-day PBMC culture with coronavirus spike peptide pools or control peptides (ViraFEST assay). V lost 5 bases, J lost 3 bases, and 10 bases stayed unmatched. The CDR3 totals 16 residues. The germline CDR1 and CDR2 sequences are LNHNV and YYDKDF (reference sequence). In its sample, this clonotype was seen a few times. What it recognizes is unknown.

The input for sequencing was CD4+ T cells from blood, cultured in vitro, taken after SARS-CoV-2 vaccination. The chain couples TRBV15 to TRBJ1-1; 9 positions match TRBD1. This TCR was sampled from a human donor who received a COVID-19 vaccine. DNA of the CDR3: TGTGCCACCAGCCGTCTTCCGGGACAGGGAGACACTGAAGCTTTCTTT. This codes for CATSRLPGQGDTEAFF.